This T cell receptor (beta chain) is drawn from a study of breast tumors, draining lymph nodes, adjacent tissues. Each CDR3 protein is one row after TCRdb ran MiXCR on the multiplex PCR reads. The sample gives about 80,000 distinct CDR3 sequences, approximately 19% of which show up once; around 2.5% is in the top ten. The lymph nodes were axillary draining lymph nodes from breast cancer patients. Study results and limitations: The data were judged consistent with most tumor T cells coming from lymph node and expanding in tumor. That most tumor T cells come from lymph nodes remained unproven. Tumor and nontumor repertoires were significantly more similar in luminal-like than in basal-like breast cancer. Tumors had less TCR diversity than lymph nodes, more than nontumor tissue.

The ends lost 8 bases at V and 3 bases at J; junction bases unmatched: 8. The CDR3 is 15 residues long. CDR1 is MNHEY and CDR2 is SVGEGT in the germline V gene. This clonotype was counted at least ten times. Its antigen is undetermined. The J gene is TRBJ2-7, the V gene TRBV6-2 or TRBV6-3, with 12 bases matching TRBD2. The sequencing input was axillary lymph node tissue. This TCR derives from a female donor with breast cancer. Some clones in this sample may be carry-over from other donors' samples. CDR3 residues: CASLPGLAGSYEQYF. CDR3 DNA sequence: TGTGCCAGCCTCCCGGGACTAGCGGGTAGCTACGAGCAGTACTTC.